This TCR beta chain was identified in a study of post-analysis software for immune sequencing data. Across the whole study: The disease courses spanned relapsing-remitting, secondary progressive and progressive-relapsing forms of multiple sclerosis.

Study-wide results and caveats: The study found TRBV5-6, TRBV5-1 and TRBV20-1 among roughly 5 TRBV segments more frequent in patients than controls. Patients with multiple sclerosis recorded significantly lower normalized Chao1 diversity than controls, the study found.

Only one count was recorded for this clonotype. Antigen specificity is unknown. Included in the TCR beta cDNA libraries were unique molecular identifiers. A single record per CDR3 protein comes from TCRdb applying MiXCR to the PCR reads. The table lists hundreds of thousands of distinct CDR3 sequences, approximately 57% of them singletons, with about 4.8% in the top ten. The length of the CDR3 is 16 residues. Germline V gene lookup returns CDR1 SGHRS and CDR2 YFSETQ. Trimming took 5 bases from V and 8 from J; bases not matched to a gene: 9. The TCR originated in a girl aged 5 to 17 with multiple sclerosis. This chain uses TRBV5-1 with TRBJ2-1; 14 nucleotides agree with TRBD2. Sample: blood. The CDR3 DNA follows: TGCGCCAGCAGAAATACCGGGACTAGCGGGAGATATGAGCAGTTCTTC. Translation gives CASRNTGTSGRYEQFF.